This T cell receptor (beta chain) was captured in a study of blood T cell repertoires in COVID-19. Background on the study: Spain, Italy and the United States supplied samples that represented acute and convalescent COVID-19. From T cells, B-cell-depleted T cells, or PBMCs came the material, which was cDNA or gDNA.

Trimming removed 8 bases at V and 9 bases at J, with 22 bases between. Per germline, CDR1 SGHTA and CDR2 FQGNSA. The CDR3 extends over 14 amino acids. Data came from immunoSEQ multiplex PCR; TCRdb stores just in-frame clones and leaves some out. The data show over 200,000 clones, about 90% seen once. Specimen: peripheral blood. The chain has TRBV7-2 and TRBJ1-2; D gene uncertain. The TCR comes from a man aged 35-49 years with active or convalescent COVID-19. The CDR3 loop is CASSGLQQRSRYTF. The CDR3 coding sequence is TGTGCCAGCTCAGGACTCCAACAAAGAAGTCGCTACACCTTC.